The entry below gives a single T cell receptor (beta chain) sequence along with its context. Its specificity is not known. Sequencing used immunoSEQ multiplex PCR; TCRdb keeps in-frame clones, though not all of them. The table records around 93,000 clones, 85% of them present only once. The data are from a study of cytomegalovirus exposure and HLA in healthy donors. Overall study: Later, an analysis reported that the 120 or so validation repertoires had used the same platform as the approximately 660 first-cohort repertoires. General study results and limits: Accounts indicate the classifier identified cytomegalovirus status with strong specificity and sensitivity. In vitro confirmation showed three CMV-associated chains to be CMV antigen specific. The study labeled fewer than 200 TCR beta chains cytomegalovirus-associated.

There are 15 residues in the CDR3. V was cut by 3 bases and J by 4 bases, with 15 bases left in between. CDR1 KGHSH and CDR2 LQKENI come from the germline V gene. The source of this sequence is a man between 18 and 35 years old in good health and CMV-seropositive. The sequenced material came from PBMCs. The rearrangement joins TRBV18 to TRBJ1-2, with D possibly TRBD1 on 6 matching bases. DNA for the CDR3: TGTGCCAGCTCACCGAATCCAGGGGCTGGCTATGGCTACACCTTC. Its protein is CASSPNPGAGYGYTF.